The clone carrying this TCR beta chain has more than one count but fewer than ten. Other DNA sequences in this sample translate to the same CDR3. This sample was taken from a study of blood T cell repertoires in COVID-19. Produced via immunoSEQ multiplex PCR; TCRdb's table is partial and in-frame only. The table shows some 47,000 clones, with 75% to 90% occurring only once. Germline assignment: CDR1 KGHDR and CDR2 SFDVKD. The CDR3 runs to 15 residues. The J segment lost 5 bases and the V segment lost 2 bases, leaving 4 bases of the junction unmatched. This TCR was sampled from a woman older than 75 in a cohort sampled during active or convalescent COVID-19. Sample: peripheral blood. V gene TRBV24-1 combines with J gene TRBJ2-1, with TRBD2 matching over 8 bases. CDR3 protein: CATSDSSGGNNEQFF. CDR3 DNA: TGTGCCACCAGTGATTCAAGCGGGGGAAACAATGAGCAGTTCTTC.